This TCR beta chain was sequenced in a study of blood T cell repertoires in COVID-19. In the study overall: Spain, Italy and the United States supplied samples that represented acute and convalescent COVID-19. From T cells, B-cell-depleted T cells, or PBMCs came the material, which was cDNA or gDNA.

Germline V gene sequence: CDR1 SGHKS, CDR2 YYEKEE (reference sequence). J was trimmed by 4 bases and V by 0 bases; bases with no gene match: 0. This CDR3 region has 15 residues. Only a few counts were recorded for this clone. Per the original data handling: Reference gene primers were amplified, and this amplification served to estimate nucleated cell counts. Method: immunoSEQ multiplex PCR; TCRdb's copy keeps in-frame clones and lacks some. From that table come the V and J calls and clone size; the DNA was used to work out D and trimming. The sample comprises roughly 30,000 clones, about 65% of which are singletons, and about 17% rests with the top ten.

The sample taken for sequencing was peripheral blood. The receptor's source is a human donor in a cohort sampled during active COVID-19. The chain uses TRBV5-5 and TRBJ2-2; TRBD1 matches at 10 bases. Here the CDR3 reads CASSLGQGATGELFF. In DNA, the CDR3 is TGTGCCAGCAGCTTGGGACAGGGGGCCACCGGGGAGCTGTTTTTT.